Listed below are T cell receptor beta chains from one sample, sequenced in a study of PD-1 blockade in classical Hodgkin lymphoma. Clones were sequenced by immunoSEQ multiplex PCR, and TCRdb holds only the in-frame ones, with some missing. Of 80,000 to 100,000 clones in the sample, about four fifths are singletons; the top ten hold 16%. Sequences were derived from peripheral blood mononuclear cells (PBMCs), sampled before the second cycle of nivolumab. These TCRs come from a human donor with classical Hodgkin lymphoma. Each CDR3 is given with its conserved first and last residue. Fields, in order: V gene, D gene, J gene, CDR3 protein. The D gene is left open where the match is weak.

TRBV29-1	TRBD1	TRBJ2-2	CSVSTGGTGELFF
TRBV6-4	.	TRBJ2-1	CASSVSDRPYNEQFF
TRBV27	.	TRBJ2-1	CASSSGTTYNEQFF
TRBV30	TRBD2	TRBJ2-6	CAWSKLGGGSGANVLTF
TRBV19	.	TRBJ2-3	CASSLSGPSTDTQYF
TRBV7-9	.	TRBJ1-3	CASSPDWGRGNTIYF
TRBV19	TRBD1	TRBJ2-7	CASSIGTGIPYEQYF
TRBV7-8	TRBD1	TRBJ2-7	CASSLGTGSYEQYF
TRBV5-1	TRBD2	TRBJ2-5	CASSTPGGQETQYF
TRBV5-1	.	TRBJ2-1	CASSLNQGGSYNEQFF
TRBV5-6	.	TRBJ2-5	CASSLVGRGETQYF
TRBV7-9	TRBD1	TRBJ1-1	CASSRQGYEAFF